The 32 T cell receptor beta chains below come from one sample, sequenced in a study of shared clonotypes between healthy human individuals. Only in-frame clones appear in the TCRdb table, and some are missing; sequencing was by immunoSEQ multiplex PCR. The profile shows 600,000 to 700,000 clones, more than 70% of them singletons. Specimen: memory CD4+ T cells sorted from blood. The subset was: CD45RA-negative fraction. The receptors here all came from a woman in her thirties in good health.

The rearrangement links TRBV2 to TRBJ2-7; D unresolved. V lost 3 bases and J lost 1, with 10 bases in between. Germline V gives CDR1 SNHLY, CDR2 FYNNEI. The length of the CDR3 is 14 residues. The CDR3 protein is CASSDSWMSYEQYF. CDR3 nucleotide sequence: TGTGCCAGCAGTGATTCGTGGATGTCCTACGAGCAGTACTTC.

The V and J genes are TRBV6-1 and TRBJ2-7; D uncertain. Germline CDR1 is MNHNS and CDR2 is SASEGT. V dropped 6 bases and J dropped 6 bases, with 9 bases sitting between them. The CDR3 loop spans 11 amino acids. CDR3 amino acids: CASRISPEQYF. In DNA form, the CDR3 reads TGTGCCAGCAGGATTTCCCCCGAGCAGTACTTC.

This rearrangement joins TRBV6-1 to TRBJ2-2; 7 bases map to TRBD1. From germline, CDR1 is MNHNS and CDR2 SASEGT. V dropped 7 bases and J dropped 1; count of bases not matched to a gene: 3. The CDR3 sequence is 14 residues long. The CDR3 sequence: CASTRDRNTGELFF. As DNA, the CDR3 is TGTGCCAGCACACGGGACAGGAACACCGGGGAGCTGTTTTTT.

This clone was observed many times. The chain employs TRBV19 and TRBJ1-2; unclear D gene. The length of the CDR3 is 15 residues. Germline-derived CDR1 and CDR2 are LNHDA and SQIVND (reference sequence). V lost 3 bases and J lost 4, with 15 bases in between. The CDR3 DNA sequence: TGTGCCAGTAGTATCTCGGACCGGAGGAGCTATGGCTACACCTTC. Its translation is CASSISDRRSYGYTF.

This clone was seen a handful of times. The V call is TRBV9, the J call TRBJ2-7; D is perhaps TRBD2 (6 bases). Trimming left V 4 bases short and J 3 bases short, with 14 bases between. Germline V CDR1 and CDR2: SGDLS, YYNGEE. This CDR3 contains 14 residues. CDR3 protein: CASSSGLNGYEQYF. The CDR3 DNA sequence: TGTGCCAGCAGCTCGGGACTCAACGGCTACGAGCAGTACTTC. The whole variable domain, remainder taken from reference TRBV9 and TRBJ2-7, is DSGVTQTPKHLITATGQRVTLRCSPRSGDLSVYWYQQSLDQGLQFLIQYYNGEERAKGNILERFSAQQFPDLHSELNLSSLELGDSALYFCASSSGLNGYEQYFGPGTRLTVT.

This sequence joins TRBV5-1 and TRBJ2-1; 13 bases agree with TRBD2. The trim removed 4 bases at V and 7 bases at J, leaving 5 bases unmatched. Germline CDR1 SGHRS, CDR2 YFSETQ. The CDR3 consists of 15 residues. The CDR3 reads CASSALAGGRNEQFF. DNA of the CDR3: TGCGCCAGCAGCGCACTAGCGGGAGGGAGGAATGAGCAGTTCTTC.

V is TRBV30 and J is TRBJ2-1, with 10 bases fitting TRBD2. In germline, CDR1 is GTSNPN, CDR2 SVGIG (reference sequence). This CDR3 region has 15 residues. V gave up 4 bases and J gave up 4 bases; unmatched junction bases: 7. The CDR3 DNA follows: TGTGCCTGGAAACGGACTAGCGGTGGATACAATGAGCAGTTCTTC. This codes for CAWKRTSGGYNEQFF.

Comments on this clone: Distinct nucleotide sequences in the sample also encode this CDR3. The genes are TRBV11-2 and TRBJ1-4; D unresolved. This CDR3 is 13 amino acids long. V dropped 1 base and J dropped 7 bases, with 7 bases sitting between them. Germline CDR1 SGHAT, CDR2 FQNNGV. CDR3 nucleotide sequence: TGTGCCAGCAGCTTAGGTCCCGGTGAAAAACTGTTTTTT. This codes for CASSLGPGEKLFF.

This rearrangement joins TRBV28 to TRBJ1-5; 8 nucleotides agree with TRBD1. In germline, CDR1 is MDHEN, CDR2 SYDVKM. V dropped 6 bases and J dropped 6; count of bases not matched to a gene: 4. The CDR3 length is 13 residues. The CDR3 loop is CASRTGASQPQHF. The CDR3 DNA is TGTGCCAGCAGGACAGGGGCGAGTCAGCCCCAGCATTTT.

Only a few counts were recorded for this clone. The chain couples TRBV28 to TRBJ1-5, with 8 bases identical to TRBD1. Losses at the gene ends were 3 bases for V and 4 bases for J; bases not matched to a gene: 5. Looked up from germline, CDR1 is MDHEN and CDR2 is SYDVKM. The CDR3 is made up of 15 amino acids. The DNA for the CDR3 is TGTGCCAGCAGTTTCCCAGGGGGCGCGAATCAGCCCCAGCATTTT. Its translation: CASSFPGGANQPQHF.

In its sample, this clone was seen a few times. This chain joins TRBV20-1 and TRBJ2-3; D gene unclear. V dropped 3 bases and J dropped 5 bases, with 6 bases sitting between them. The germline V gene has CDR1 DFQATT and CDR2 SNEGSKA (reference sequence). This CDR3 is built from 11 residues. In DNA, the CDR3 is TGCAGTGCTAGTTCTCAAGATACGCAGTATTTT. Translation: CSASSQDTQYF.

The CDR3 loop is CASSLAVGSYEQYF. The CDR3 bases are TGTGCCAGCAGCTTGGCGGTGGGAAGCTACGAGCAGTACTTC. V usage is TRBV5-8 and J usage is TRBJ2-7; D not certain. Germline CDR1 is SGHTS and CDR2 is YDEGEE. The CDR3 has 14 residues. Trimming removed 0 bases at V and 3 bases at J, with 10 bases between.

As regards this clone: Sequence at one end of the junction differs from germline and may be a read error. The chain carries TRBV6-5 and TRBJ1-3; D ambiguous. Germline CDR1 reads MNHEY; CDR2 reads SVGAGI. The CDR3 runs to 12 residues. The CDR3 region has the DNA TGTGCCAGCACTAACTCTGGAGACACCATATATTTT. Translating gives CASTNSGDTIYF.

The V gene is TRBV5-1, the J gene TRBJ1-4; perhaps TRBD1 as D (5 bases). Germline CDR1 and CDR2: SGHRS and YFSETQ. V was clipped by 2 bases and J by 0 bases, with 14 bases between them. This CDR3 has 17 amino acids. DNA for the CDR3: TGCGCCAGCAGCTTTCTGGGCGGGGGTGCAACTAATGAAAAACTGTTTTTT. Its protein is CASSFLGGGATNEKLFF.

The V call is TRBV27, the J call TRBJ2-7, with a weak D call TRBD2 (5 bases). Germline values: CDR1 MNHEY, CDR2 SMNVEV (reference sequence). The CDR3 runs to 15 residues. V was clipped by 3 bases and J by 2 bases, with 14 bases between them. The CDR3 bases are TGTGCCAGCAGTTTGGCGGGCGGCAGGACCTACGAGCAGTACTTC. Amino acid sequence: CASSLAGGRTYEQYF.

V usage is TRBV25-1 and J usage is TRBJ2-1; TRBD2 matches 9 bases. The CDR3 has 16 amino acids. Germline V gene sequence: CDR1 MGHDK, CDR2 SYGVNS. Trimming removed 6 bases from V and 6 bases from J; junction bases left unmatched: 12. CDR3 in DNA: TGTGCCAGCAGCCGAGAAAGTAGCGGGAGAGGCAATGAGCAGTTCTTC. It codes for CASSRESSGRGNEQFF. Variable domain in full (rest from reference TRBV25-1 and TRBJ2-1): EADIYQTPRYLVIGTGKKITLECSQTMGHDKMYWYQQDPGMELHLIHYSYGVNSTEKGDLSSESTVSRIRTEHFPLTLESARPSHTSQYLCASSRESSGRGNEQFFGPGTRLTVL.

The V call is TRBV27, the J call TRBJ2-7; D might be TRBD2 (6 bases). The germline gives CDR1 MNHEY, CDR2 SMNVEV (reference sequence). V was cut by 7 bases and J by 4 bases, with 11 bases left in between. This CDR3 has 12 amino acids. The CDR3: CASKGSGYEQYF. DNA for the CDR3: TGTGCCAGCAAAGGTAGCGGTTACGAGCAGTACTTC.

A remark on this clone: The junction differs from germline at one of its ends, possibly a read error. This rearrangement joins TRBV2 to TRBJ1-1; D gene ambiguous. The CDR3 is 13 amino acids. The germline V gene has CDR1 SNHLY and CDR2 FYNNEI. CDR3 coding DNA: TGTGCCGGCAGTGTTGAGTTGAACACTGAAGCTTTCTTT. Protein product: CAGSVELNTEAFF.

V and J are TRBV10-3 and TRBJ2-1, with TRBD2 identical over 9 bases. Per the germline V gene, CDR1 is ENHRY and CDR2 is SYGVKD. The CDR3 length is 18 residues. V dropped 1 base and J dropped 2; count of bases not matched to a gene: 9. CDR3 sequence: CAISEFGSGSVPYNEQFF. Written as DNA, the CDR3 is TGTGCCATCAGTGAGTTCGGTAGCGGGAGTGTCCCCTACAATGAGCAGTTCTTC.

The V and J genes are TRBV28 and TRBJ2-2, with 9 bases lining up with TRBD2. Germline trimming cut 2 bases from V and 7 bases from J; bases unmatched to any gene: 8. This CDR3 comprises 16 residues. Germline assignment: CDR1 MDHEN and CDR2 SYDVKM. The CDR3 DNA sequence: TGTGCCAGCAGTTTAGTAGCGGGAGTGGGGGACGGGGAGCTGTTTTTT. It translates to CASSLVAGVGDGELFF.

The chain carries TRBV9 and TRBJ1-5; 7 nucleotides line up with TRBD1. CDR1 is SGDLS and CDR2 is YYNGEE in the germline V gene. V shed 4 bases and J 5 bases; nucleotides not matched to a gene: 6. The CDR3 length is 14 residues. The CDR3 region has the DNA TGTGCCAGCAGCCCAGGGGGGGGGCATCAGCCCCAGCATTTT. Its protein is CASSPGGGHQPQHF.

The sample holds many counts of this clone. This chain joins TRBV30 and TRBJ1-2, with TRBD1 identical over 10 bases. Per germline, CDR1 GTSNPN and CDR2 SVGIG (reference sequence). V trimming: 0 bases; J trimming: 7 bases; junction bases outside the gene matches: 8. The CDR3 sequence is 15 residues long. CDR3 protein: CAWSVPTGGVFGYTF. The DNA of the CDR3 is TGTGCCTGGAGTGTTCCGACAGGGGGCGTTTTTGGCTACACCTTC.

This sequence joins TRBV28 and TRBJ2-7; D perhaps matches TRBD2 (6 bases). Germline V CDR1 and CDR2: MDHEN, SYDVKM. The CDR3 spans 15 residues. V dropped 3 bases and J dropped 2 bases, with 14 bases sitting between them. The CDR3: CASSFVGGTTYEQYF. The CDR3 DNA is TGTGCCAGCAGTTTTGTTGGGGGGACGACCTACGAGCAGTACTTC.

The chain carries TRBV28 and TRBJ1-1; D call uncertain. The V gene lost 6 bases and the J gene lost 4 bases, with 30 bases spanning the gap. Germline V gives CDR1 MDHEN, CDR2 SYDVKM. The CDR3 has 19 residues. The CDR3 nucleotides read TGTGCCAGCAGAAGACGGGTGAGTCCCGTCAGGAGGGATGGCACTGAAGCTTTCTTT. This gives the protein CASRRRVSPVRRDGTEAFF.

This clone was counted between two and nine times. The chain is built from TRBV4-1 and TRBJ2-3; 7 nucleotides line up with TRBD1. Germline lookup yields CDR1 MGHRA and CDR2 YSYEKL. The CDR3 is 16 amino acids. The ends lost 0 bases at V and 0 bases at J; junction bases unmatched: 3. DNA for the CDR3: TGCGCCAGCAGCCAAGATCCCAGGGGGAGCACAGATACGCAGTATTTT. Protein product: CASSQDPRGSTDTQYF.

The V and J genes are TRBV5-4 and TRBJ1-1; D may be TRBD1 (5 bases). Trimming removed 3 bases at V and 0 bases at J, with 9 bases between. The CDR3 is 14 residues long. CDR1 SGHNT and CDR2 YYREEE come from the germline V gene (reference sequence). The CDR3 spells CASSSRDLNTEAFF. The CDR3 nucleotides are TGTGCCAGCAGCTCCCGGGACCTGAACACTGAAGCTTTCTTT. Full variable domain (remainder filled in from reference TRBV5-4 and TRBJ1-1): ETGVTQSPTHLIKTRGQQVTLRCSSQSGHNTVSWYQQALGQGPQFIFQYYREEENGRGNFPPRFSGLQFPNYSSELNVNALELDDSALYLCASSSRDLNTEAFFGQGTRLTVV.

The chain has TRBV6-4 and TRBJ2-2, with 11 bases lining up with TRBD2. The V segment lost 6 bases and the J segment 7 bases; nucleotides outside the gene matches: 10. The CDR3 is made up of 16 amino acids. CDR1 and CDR2 (germline): MRHNA, SNTAGT. The CDR3 spells CASSHRTSGSFGELFF. In DNA, the CDR3 is TGTGCCAGCAGCCACAGGACTAGCGGGTCTTTCGGGGAGCTGTTTTTT.

The sample holds a few counts of this clone. The chain uses TRBV4-1 and TRBJ2-5; 9 bases align to TRBD1. Per the germline V gene, CDR1 is MGHRA and CDR2 is YSYEKL. The CDR3 has 20 amino acids. The J segment lost 5 bases and the V segment lost 5 bases, leaving 24 bases of the junction unmatched. The CDR3 sequence is CASSYSGTGRSGDPRETQYF. The CDR3 region has the DNA TGCGCCAGCAGCTATTCCGGGACAGGGCGGTCTGGGGACCCCAGGGAGACCCAGTACTTC.

A single count supports this clone. The chain links TRBV7-2 to TRBJ2-1, with 11 positions matching TRBD2. V shed 6 bases, J shed 6 bases, and the junction held 13 bases outside the gene matches. The CDR3 spans 17 residues. The germline CDR1 and CDR2 sequences are SGHTA and FQGNSA. The chain's CDR3 is CASRSPASGRRGNEQFF. The CDR3 nucleotides read TGTGCCAGCAGGAGTCCGGCTAGCGGGAGGCGGGGCAATGAGCAGTTCTTC.

This chain links TRBV7-9 with TRBJ2-7; D may be TRBD1 (6 bases). This CDR3 region has 12 residues. The V end was cut by 5 bases, the J end by 3 bases, with 8 bases between. Germline assignment: CDR1 SEHNR and CDR2 FQNEAQ (reference sequence). The CDR3 loop reads CASSVTGYEQYF. The CDR3 nucleotides read TGTGCCAGCAGCGTGACAGGCTACGAGCAGTACTTC.

The rearrangement joins TRBV7-2 to TRBJ2-7, with a tentative D call TRBD2 (5 bases). This CDR3 is 15 amino acids long. Germline V gene data show CDR1 as SGHTA and CDR2 as FQGNSA. The ends were cut back, 1 base at V and 5 bases at J, with 15 bases in the middle. The CDR3 is CASSLEVLAVHEQYF. CDR3 sequence (DNA): TGTGCCAGCAGCTTAGAAGTCCTAGCCGTCCACGAGCAGTACTTC.

The V and J genes are TRBV6-5 and TRBJ1-5; 7 bases line up with TRBD1. V shed 6 bases and J 4 bases; nucleotides not matched to a gene: 9. Germline assignment: CDR1 MNHEY and CDR2 SVGAGI. The CDR3 runs 15 residues. The CDR3 reads CASSPRDRQNQPQHF. CDR3 in DNA: TGTGCCAGCAGCCCCCGGGACAGACAAAATCAGCCCCAGCATTTT.